This T cell receptor beta chain was sequenced during a study of cytomegalovirus exposure and HLA in healthy donors. The wider study: Out of a few hundred genotyped donors, less than 85% belonged to the Caucasian-associated ancestry cluster. The study's findings and limits: Segments of the TCR beta V type were, in most cases, productive about 87% or about 30% of the time in an earlier analysis. It has been reported that TCR beta sequences accurately predicted the HLA-A and HLA-B alleles of most subjects.

Vbeta (60) and Jbeta (13) primers were used in the PCR. Clones were sequenced by immunoSEQ multiplex PCR, and TCRdb holds only the in-frame ones, with some missing. The sample yields some 130,000 clones, 77% seen once. Worth noting for this clone: Its specificity is not known.

When sampled, the donors appeared nominally healthy, though they likely had unrecorded immune exposures. The V and J ends lost 4 bases and 5 bases respectively, with 17 bases between them. From germline, CDR1 is SNHLY and CDR2 FYNNEI. This CDR3 region has 15 residues. The sequencing sample was made of PBMCs. The chain joins TRBV2 to TRBJ1-1, with D perhaps TRBD1 (5 bases). This clonotype originated in a male donor in good health and CMV-seropositive. The DNA for the CDR3 is TGTGCCAGCAGTGTTTTCGGTATTGGGGGGACTGAAGCTTTCTTT. Amino acid sequence: CASSVFGIGGTEAFF.